The 21 T cell receptor beta chains given below trace back to one sample, sequenced in a study of blood T cell repertoires in COVID-19. Assay: immunoSEQ multiplex PCR; the TCRdb copy retains only in-frame clones and omits some. Here the sample spans under 500,000 clones, 70% to 90% being singletons. The sequencing input was PBMCs or T cells enriched from blood (not recorded which). These receptors came from a woman under 30 with acute COVID-19.

With regard to this clone: The sample contains more than one DNA sequence encoding this CDR3. This rearrangement joins TRBV27 to TRBJ1-6; maybe TRBD1 (5 bases). Per germline, CDR1 MNHEY and CDR2 SMNVEV (reference sequence). Trimming pared 3 bases from V and 7 bases from J, leaving 10 bases between. The CDR3 extends over 14 amino acids. The CDR3 DNA follows: TGTGCCAGCAGTTTCGGGCAGGGCAATTCACCCCTCCACTTT. Encoded protein: CASSFGQGNSPLHF.

The chain has TRBV19 and TRBJ2-2; TRBD1 matches 9 bases. From germline, CDR1 is LNHDA and CDR2 SQIVND (reference sequence). The CDR3 loop spans 15 amino acids. Germline trimming cut 6 bases from V and 3 bases from J; bases unmatched to any gene: 5. The CDR3 DNA reads as TGTGCCAGTAGGCCGGGGGACAGGGACACCGGGGAGCTGTTTTTT. It specifies CASRPGDRDTGELFF.

On this clone itself: Other DNA sequences from this sample encode an identical CDR3 as well. The chain has TRBV7-8 and TRBJ1-5; D is possibly TRBD1 (5 bases). CDR3 length equals 16 residues. The germline V gene has CDR1 SGHVS and CDR2 FQNEAQ. Trimming removed 1 base from V and 7 bases from J, with 17 bases in between. CDR3 in amino acids: CASSLVVGGVGQPQHF. CDR3 nucleotide sequence: TGTGCCAGCAGCTTAGTAGTTGGGGGGGTGGGGCAGCCCCAGCATTTT.

The V gene is TRBV4-3, the J gene TRBJ2-1; possible D gene TRBD2, 6 bases. The CDR3 consists of 16 residues. Trimming took 4 bases from V and 10 from J, leaving 23 bases between them. CDR1 and CDR2 (germline): LGHNA, YSLEER. The CDR3 loop reads CASSPTMVVAVHEQFF. DNA of the CDR3: TGCGCCAGCAGCCCCACGATGGTAGTAGCGGTTCACGAGCAGTTCTTC.

This clone was observed a single time. The chain has TRBV28 and TRBJ2-7; possible D gene TRBD1, 6 bases. Per germline, CDR1 MDHEN and CDR2 SYDVKM. This CDR3 comprises 13 residues. Trimming cost V 8 bases and J 3 bases, with 14 bases left between them. CDR3 protein: CASRPGQVYEQYF. The CDR3 DNA follows: TGTGCCAGCCGACCGGGACAAGTCTACGAGCAGTACTTC. The variable domain in full, with the rest retrieved from reference TRBV28 and TRBJ2-7, is DVKVTQSSRYLVKRTGEKVFLECVQDMDHENMFWYRQDPGLGLRLIYFSYDVKMKEKGDIPEGYSVSREKKERFSLILESASTNQTSMYLCASRPGQVYEQYFGPGTRLTVT.

This chain joins TRBV24-1 and TRBJ1-2; TRBD1 might be the D (6 bases). The CDR3 length is 14 residues. CDR1 is KGHDR, CDR2 SFDVKD, per germline. Trimming took 4 bases from V and 4 from J, leaving 12 bases between them. This CDR3 reads CATSDDRISYGYTF. The CDR3 DNA reads as TGTGCCACCAGTGACGACAGGATTAGCTATGGCTACACCTTC.

The chain couples TRBV7-9 to TRBJ2-1; D gene ambiguous. CDR1 is SEHNR, CDR2 FQNEAQ, per germline (reference sequence). The CDR3 is 15 amino acids. Trimming cost V 5 bases and J 0 bases, with 11 bases left between them. For the CDR3, the DNA is TGTGCCAGCAGCCTTCGGGTGAGCTCCTACAATGAGCAGTTCTTC. It is translated as CASSLRVSSYNEQFF.

This chain joins TRBV5-1 and TRBJ2-3; no clear D. From germline, CDR1 is SGHRS and CDR2 YFSETQ. The CDR3 sequence is 16 residues long. Trimming removed 3 bases at V and 3 bases at J, with 17 bases between. CDR3: CASSSDPGSGTDTQYF. The CDR3 DNA reads TGCGCCAGCAGCTCCGACCCCGGGTCTGGTACAGATACGCAGTATTTT. Complete variable domain (other parts from reference TRBV5-1 and TRBJ2-3): KAGVTQTPRYLIKTRGQQVTLSCSPISGHRSVSWYQQTPGQGLQFLFEYFSETQRNKGNFPGRFSGRQFSNSRSEMNVSTLELGDSALYLCASSSDPGSGTDTQYFGPGTRLTVL.

The chain combines TRBV10-1 with TRBJ1-6, with D hard to call. The CDR3 spans 13 residues. With 8 bases removed from V and 9 bases from J, the gap between germline ends came to 14 bases. Germline CDR1 and CDR2: WNHNN and SYGVQD (reference sequence). The CDR3 nucleotides are TGCGCCAGCCCTAGGAGGGTAGGTTCACCCCTCCACTTT. Its translation: CASPRRVGSPLHF.

The chain recombines TRBV20-1 with TRBJ1-5; TRBD1 might be the D (6 bases). The length of the CDR3 is 14 residues. Germline V gene lookup returns CDR1 DFQATT and CDR2 SNEGSKA (reference sequence). Deletions cut 4 bases from V and 4 bases from J, with 14 bases between. CDR3 nucleotide sequence: TGCAGTGCTACTGACCGGGACATAAATCAGCCCCAGCATTTT. Protein sequence: CSATDRDINQPQHF.

This clone was counted only a few times. V and J are TRBV2 and TRBJ1-1; D possibly corresponds to TRBD1 (5 bases). The ends were cut back, 6 bases at V and 2 bases at J, with 16 bases in the middle. The CDR3 has 15 amino acids. Germline CDR1 is SNHLY and CDR2 is FYNNEI. CDR3 region: CASSRPWGSNTEAFF. As DNA, the CDR3 is TGTGCCAGCAGCCGTCCGTGGGGCAGTAACACTGAAGCTTTCTTT.

J is TRBJ2-7 and V is TRBV11-2; 7 bases are a match to TRBD2. The CDR3 has 15 amino acids. Losses at the gene ends were 4 bases for V and 5 bases for J; bases not matched to a gene: 11. Germline V gene data show CDR1 as SGHAT and CDR2 as FQNNGV. The CDR3, as DNA: TGTGCCAGCAGCTCCTTAGCGGGTACCCAGGACGAGCAGTACTTC. Translating gives CASSSLAGTQDEQYF.

The chain carries TRBV6-5 and TRBJ2-1, with 7 nucleotides matching TRBD2. The CDR3 is made up of 15 amino acids. V lost 5 bases and J lost 0; bases outside the gene matches: 4. Germline V CDR1 and CDR2: MNHEY, SVGAGI. In nucleotides, the CDR3 is TGTGCCAGCAGTCGGGGGGTTAGCTCCTACAATGAGCAGTTCTTC. Residues: CASSRGVSSYNEQFF.

V and J are TRBV6-2 or TRBV6-3 and TRBJ2-2; 8 bases line up with TRBD2. Germline V lookup: CDR1 MNHEY, CDR2 SVGEGT. The CDR3 has 16 residues. V dropped 3 bases and J dropped 2; count of bases not matched to a gene: 5. The CDR3 reads CASSYISGANTGELFF. For the CDR3, the DNA is TGTGCCAGCAGTTATATTAGCGGGGCCAACACCGGGGAGCTGTTTTTT.

The chain recombines TRBV27 with TRBJ1-4, with D maybe TRBD1 (5 bases). The V end was cut by 0 bases, the J end by 4 bases, with 18 bases between. This CDR3 has 18 residues. Germline V gene sequence: CDR1 MNHEY, CDR2 SMNVEV (reference sequence). DNA for the CDR3: TGTGCCAGCAGTTTATCGGGCGACAGCCCCGCAGGTAATGAAAAACTGTTTTTT. Protein: CASSLSGDSPAGNEKLFF.

The genes are TRBV28 and TRBJ2-7; TRBD2 aligns across 9 bases. The trim removed 3 bases at V and 4 bases at J, leaving 7 bases unmatched. The CDR3 extends over 15 amino acids. CDR1 is MDHEN and CDR2 is SYDVKM in the germline V gene. The chain's CDR3 is CASSFEREVRYEQYF. CDR3 sequence (DNA): TGTGCCAGCAGTTTTGAGCGGGAGGTTAGGTACGAGCAGTACTTC. The full variable domain, rest sourced from reference TRBV28 and TRBJ2-7, is DVKVTQSSRYLVKRTGEKVFLECVQDMDHENMFWYRQDPGLGLRLIYFSYDVKMKEKGDIPEGYSVSREKKERFSLILESASTNQTSMYLCASSFEREVRYEQYFGPGTRLTVT.

V gene TRBV6-5 combines with J gene TRBJ1-3; no clear D. Germline CDR1 MNHEY, CDR2 SVGAGI. CDR3 length equals 15 residues. V was trimmed by 8 bases and J by 1 base, leaving 15 bases between them. CDR3 DNA: TGTGCCAGCCGGGGAGGCGGTGGGTCTGGAAACACCATATATTTT. Its translation: CASRGGGGSGNTIYF.

The J gene is TRBJ2-2, the V gene TRBV11-3; TRBD1 is a possible D gene (6 bases). Trimming removed 6 bases at V and 6 bases at J, with 11 bases between. Per germline, CDR1 SGHNT and CDR2 YENEEA. This CDR3 contains 13 residues. Here the CDR3 reads CASRAGVSGELFF. CDR3 DNA: TGTGCCAGCAGGGCAGGGGTCTCCGGGGAGCTGTTTTTT. Supplemented by reference TRBV11-3 and TRBJ2-2, the full variable domain reads EAGVVQSPRYKIIEKKQPVAFWCNPISGHNTLYWYLQNLGQGPELLIRYENEEAVDDSQLPKDRFSAERLKGVDSTLKIQPAELGDSAVYLCASRAGVSGELFFGEGSRLTVL.

This clone has more than one count but fewer than ten. The gene calls are TRBV27 and TRBJ2-3; TRBD2 matches 9 bases. CDR3 size: 16 residues. Per the germline V gene, CDR1 is MNHEY and CDR2 is SMNVEV (reference sequence). The V segment lost 5 bases and the J segment 2 bases; nucleotides outside the gene matches: 8. CDR3 nucleotide sequence: TGTGCCAGCAGTCTCGGACTAGCGAGAATCACAGATACGCAGTATTTT. It encodes CASSLGLARITDTQYF.

This rearrangement joins TRBV18 to TRBJ2-5; TRBD2 is a possible D gene (6 bases). V shed 1 base and J shed 3 bases, with 15 bases lying between them. Germline lookup yields CDR1 KGHSH and CDR2 LQKENI. The CDR3 sequence is 16 residues long. As DNA, the CDR3 is TGTGCCAGCTCACCACGGGACTCCGGAAATGAAGAGACCCAGTACTTC. Residues: CASSPRDSGNEETQYF.

V and J are TRBV5-4 and TRBJ2-1; TRBD2 might be the D (7 bases). The germline CDR1 and CDR2 sequences are SGHNT and YYREEE (reference sequence). This CDR3 is built from 16 residues. Trimming removed 4 bases from V and 7 bases from J, with 21 bases in between. The CDR3 nucleotides read TGTGCCAGCAGCCCCTGGGGAGGGGGGGCCTTGAATGAGCAGTTCTTC. This gives the protein CASSPWGGGALNEQFF.